This TCR beta chain came from a study of T cells in Graves' hyperthyroidism and ophthalmopathy. In this sample, this clonotype turned up a few times. The source material, RNA transcripts, was used to amplify TCR beta CDR3 regions. Using the HTBI primer set, a first-round RT-PCR was run on the TCR CDR3. TCRdb reprocessed the multiplex PCR reads via MiXCR and lists one record per CDR3 protein. The sample gives more than 550,000 distinct CDR3 sequences, about 45% of which show up once; 7% to 7.5% is in the top ten. Diagnoses used clinical symptoms, serum thyroxine and TRAb, thyroid ultrasound and orbital computed tomography. This CDR3 is built from 14 residues. Deletions cut 2 bases from V and 5 bases from J, with 13 bases between. CDR1 is SEHNR and CDR2 is FQNEAQ in the germline V gene (reference sequence).

The specimen sequenced was peripheral blood or thyroid tissue (not recorded which). J is TRBJ2-7 and V is TRBV7-9; tentative D call: TRBD2 (7 bases). This sequence originates from an adult man with Graves' disease, either hyperthyroidism or ophthalmopathy (not recorded which). CDR3 DNA sequence: TGTGCCAGCAGCTTAAAGGGGGGGATGGACGAGCAGTACTTC. Its translation: CASSLKGGMDEQYF.